Each of the 27 T cell receptor beta chains below was sequenced from the same sample in a study of Ad26.COV2.S vaccination and SARS-CoV-2 variants. As to treatment: roughly 19 received Ad26.COV2.S at low or high dose, single or two shots; roughly five received placebo; per-sample allocation not given. Sampling took place 63 days after the first vaccine or placebo injection. The data were produced by immunoSEQ multiplex PCR, yet TCRdb's version contains in-frame clones alone and is incomplete. Of about 350,000 clones listed, around 89% were seen once; the top ten hold approximately 5%. This material consisted of peripheral blood, taken in a trial of Ad26.COV2.S vaccine versus placebo. These receptors originate from a person aged 18-65 years who received the Ad26.COV2.S COVID-19 vaccine or a placebo.

CDR3 in DNA: TGTGCCAGCAGCCAAGGGGCAGGGGGCACTGAAGCTTTCTTT. Its protein product is CASSQGAGGTEAFF. The chain recombines TRBV3-1 (or the pseudogene TRBV3-2) with TRBJ1-1, with 7 bases matching TRBD1. CDR1 and CDR2 from the germline V gene are LGHDT and YNNKEL (reference sequence). The CDR3 totals 14 residues. V trimming: 1 base; J trimming: 4 bases; junction bases outside the gene matches: 3.

The rearrangement joins TRBV28 to TRBJ1-5, with D possibly being TRBD1 (5 bases). There are 17 residues in the CDR3. Germline lookup yields CDR1 MDHEN and CDR2 SYDVKM. V dropped 6 bases and J dropped 1 base, with 19 bases sitting between them. The CDR3 DNA is TGTGCCAGCAGGTCGATCGAGGGACTTGGGAGCAATCAGCCCCAGCATTTT. The encoded protein is CASRSIEGLGSNQPQHF.

Concerning this clone itself: At the DNA level, this CDR3 is encoded by other sequences in the same sample as well. The chain joins TRBV11-3 to TRBJ1-1; 9 bases align to TRBD1. The CDR3 spans 14 residues. From germline, CDR1 is SGHNT and CDR2 YENEEA. With V trimmed by 3 bases and J by 2 bases, 1 base remained unmatched. CDR3 bases: TGTGCCAGCAGCTTGGGACAGGGTAACACTGAAGCTTTCTTT. Protein sequence: CASSLGQGNTEAFF. The full variable domain, rest sourced from reference TRBV11-3 and TRBJ1-1, is EAGVVQSPRYKIIEKKQPVAFWCNPISGHNTLYWYLQNLGQGPELLIRYENEEAVDDSQLPKDRFSAERLKGVDSTLKIQPAELGDSAVYLCASSLGQGNTEAFFGQGTRLTVV.

V usage is TRBV30 and J usage is TRBJ1-4, with D perhaps matching TRBD1 (5 bases). The CDR3 runs 15 residues. V lost 0 bases and J lost 8, with 16 bases in between. Germline CDR1 GTSNPN, CDR2 SVGIG (reference sequence). CDR3 residues: CAWSVRTGGREKLFF. CDR3 coding DNA: TGTGCCTGGAGTGTAAGAACAGGCGGACGGGAAAAACTGTTTTTT.

This clone appeared a single time. The genes are TRBV11-1 and TRBJ2-1; 11 bases align to TRBD2. V lost 5 bases to trimming and J lost 5 bases; unmatched junction nucleotides: 8. This CDR3 comprises 16 residues. Germline loops: CDR1 SGHAT, CDR2 FQDESV (reference sequence). This chain's CDR3 is CASSPVTSGGDNEQFF. The CDR3 DNA is TGTGCCAGCAGCCCCGTTACTAGCGGGGGCGACAATGAGCAGTTCTTC.

This chain links TRBV25-1 with TRBJ2-3, with D perhaps matching TRBD1 (5 bases). Trimming took 8 bases from V and 2 from J, leaving 11 bases between them. The CDR3 has 13 residues. Germline values: CDR1 MGHDK, CDR2 SYGVNS. CDR3 sequence reads: CASATVDTDTQYF. In nucleotides, the CDR3 is TGTGCCAGCGCGACAGTGGACACAGATACGCAGTATTTT.

This clone has only a few counts. This chain links TRBV12-3 or TRBV12-4 with TRBJ1-2; unclear D gene. V shed 5 bases and J shed 8 bases, with 12 bases lying between them. CDR3 size: 12 residues. DNA of the CDR3: TGTGCCAGCAGTCCCCTCCCAGGAGGCTACACCTTC. Encoded protein: CASSPLPGGYTF.

This chain connects TRBV6-4 to TRBJ2-3; 9 nucleotides line up with TRBD2. The germline V gene has CDR1 MRHNA and CDR2 SNTAGT. V was pared by 0 bases and J by 1 base, with 2 bases of the junction left unmatched. The CDR3 consists of 16 residues. The CDR3, as DNA: TGTGCCAGCAGTGACTCTTGGACTAGCGGCACAGATACGCAGTATTTT. Amino acids: CASSDSWTSGTDTQYF.

The V call is TRBV5-1, the J call TRBJ1-6, with 10 bases matching TRBD1. CDR1 and CDR2 from the germline V gene are SGHRS and YFSETQ. J was trimmed by 9 bases and V by 4 bases; bases with no gene match: 10. The CDR3 is 16 amino acids. The CDR3, as DNA: TGCGCCAGCAGCAACCGGGACAGGGGAATCGGTTCACCCCTCCACTTT. It is translated as CASSNRDRGIGSPLHF.

The chain recombines TRBV4-2 with TRBJ1-1, with a tentative D call TRBD1 (5 bases). The V end was cut by 0 bases, the J end by 11 bases, with 22 bases between. Germline loops: CDR1 LGHNA, CDR2 YNFKEQ. The CDR3 has 16 residues. This CDR3 is CASSQDWGLIALNAFF. CDR3 DNA sequence: TGTGCCAGCAGCCAAGATTGGGGACTTATTGCACTGAATGCTTTCTTT.

The rearrangement joins TRBV18 to TRBJ1-4; 7 bases map to TRBD1. Trimming removed 6 bases from V and 2 bases from J; junction bases left unmatched: 9. This CDR3 contains 16 residues. The germline V gene encodes CDR1 KGHSH and CDR2 LQKENI. The CDR3 here is CASSRSGGRTNEKLFF. In DNA form, the CDR3 reads TGTGCCAGCTCTCGTTCAGGGGGGCGGACTAATGAAAAACTGTTTTTT.

The rearrangement joins TRBV29-1 to TRBJ1-6, with 8 bases matching TRBD1. The V and J ends lost 6 bases and 7 bases, in that order; junction bases with no gene match: 5. The CDR3 length is 13 residues. The germline gives CDR1 SQVTM, CDR2 ANQGSEA. The CDR3 spells CSVRQGMNSPLHF. In DNA form, the CDR3 reads TGCAGCGTCCGACAGGGGATGAATTCACCCCTCCACTTT.

The chain recombines TRBV24-1 with TRBJ1-2; D call uncertain. Germline-derived CDR1 and CDR2 are KGHDR and SFDVKD. The CDR3 is 14 residues long. Between the trimmed V and J ends, which lost 1 base and 2 bases, there was a span of 7 bases. CDR3 nucleotides: TGTGCCACCAGTGATTTAGGGCGGAACTATGGCTACACCTTC. It encodes CATSDLGRNYGYTF.

V usage is TRBV6-6 and J usage is TRBJ1-1; D is perhaps TRBD1 (6 bases). CDR1 and CDR2 (germline): MNHNY, SVGAGI (reference sequence). Between the trimmed V and J ends, which lost 0 bases and 4 bases, there was a span of 9 bases. The CDR3 spans 14 residues. CDR3 in DNA: TGTGCCAGCAGTTACTCACAGGGCGGCACTGAAGCTTTCTTT. It yields the protein CASSYSQGGTEAFF.

The V and J genes are TRBV19 and TRBJ1-3; D is possibly TRBD1 (5 bases). V gave up 7 bases and J gave up 0 bases, with 16 bases separating them. CDR1 is LNHDA, CDR2 SQIVND, per germline (reference sequence). The CDR3 runs 16 residues. The CDR3 sequence is CASNRGTTNSGNTIYF. In DNA form, the CDR3 reads TGTGCCAGTAATCGGGGCACAACTAACTCTGGAAACACCATATATTTT.

J is TRBJ1-5 and V is TRBV3-1 (or the pseudogene TRBV3-2); D is unclear. CDR1 is LGHDT, CDR2 YNNKEL, per germline (reference sequence). V shed 1 base and J shed 3 bases, with 4 bases lying between them. CDR3 size: 13 residues. DNA for the CDR3: TGTGCCAGCAGCCAAGTCCCCAATCAGCCCCAGCATTTT. Its translation is CASSQVPNQPQHF.

The V call is TRBV11-2, the J call TRBJ2-3, with 12 bases matching TRBD2. The V gene end was trimmed by 7 bases and the J gene end by 5 bases; junction bases not matched to a gene: 10. CDR3 length: 16 amino acids. Germline CDR1 SGHAT, CDR2 FQNNGV. CDR3 sequence: CASNPGTSGSIDTQYF. In nucleotides, the CDR3 is TGTGCCAGCAACCCTGGGACTAGCGGGTCCATAGATACGCAGTATTTT.

The CDR3 bases are TGCGCCAGCAGCGTCCGAGGCGGGGCCATCTCCTACAATGAGCAGTTCTTC. This encodes CASSVRGGAISYNEQFF. J is TRBJ2-1 and V is TRBV5-1; the D gene is possibly TRBD2 (6 bases). The CDR3 has 17 amino acids. CDR1 and CDR2 (germline): SGHRS, YFSETQ. Trimming left V 4 bases short and J 0 bases short, with 17 bases between.

The chain links TRBV2 to TRBJ2-7, with a possible D match to TRBD2 (6 bases). Trimming removed 0 bases at V and 6 bases at J, with 12 bases between. This CDR3 is 14 amino acids long. Germline V gives CDR1 SNHLY, CDR2 FYNNEI. This chain's CDR3 is CASSEATGVGEQYF. CDR3 sequence (DNA): TGTGCCAGCAGTGAAGCTACGGGGGTAGGCGAGCAGTACTTC. Variable domain in full (rest from reference TRBV2 and TRBJ2-7): EPEVTQTPSHQVTQMGQEVILRCVPISNHLYFYWYRQILGQKVEFLVSFYNNEISEKSEIFDDQFSVERPDGSNFTLKIRSTKLEDSAMYFCASSEATGVGEQYFGPGTRLTVT.

V and J are TRBV24-1 and TRBJ1-2; D gene ambiguous. V was trimmed by 4 bases and J by 1 base, leaving 12 bases between them. The germline V gene encodes CDR1 KGHDR and CDR2 SFDVKD. The CDR3 sequence is 15 residues long. CDR3 DNA: TGTGCCACCAGTGACCGTGATGGGATTAACTATGGCTACACCTTC. This sequence encodes CATSDRDGINYGYTF.

The genes are TRBV7-9 and TRBJ2-5; 8 bases are a match to TRBD1. Germline-derived CDR1 and CDR2 are SEHNR and FQNEAQ (reference sequence). Trimming cost V 2 bases and J 5 bases; bases outside gene matches: 4. The length of the CDR3 is 14 residues. This chain's CDR3 is CASSLPDRVETQYF. CDR3 in DNA: TGTGCCAGCAGCTTACCGGACAGGGTTGAGACCCAGTACTTC.

The chain recombines TRBV19 with TRBJ1-1; no definite D call. CDR1 LNHDA and CDR2 SQIVND come from the germline V gene (reference sequence). The CDR3 spans 15 residues. Trimming removed 3 bases from V and 1 base from J, with 12 bases in between. CDR3 nucleotides: TGTGCCAGTAGTATTTGGAAAACGGGGAACACTGAAGCTTTCTTT. Translating gives CASSIWKTGNTEAFF.

The sample holds one count of this clone. The chain has TRBV28 and TRBJ1-1; D ambiguous. Germline V gene lookup returns CDR1 MDHEN and CDR2 SYDVKM. Trimming removed 10 bases at V and 0 bases at J, with 12 bases between. This CDR3 contains 13 residues. CDR3 in DNA: TGTGCCACCTGCCGGGCCATGAACACTGAAGCTTTCTTT. It codes for CATCRAMNTEAFF.

This clone showed up just once. V usage is TRBV13 and J usage is TRBJ2-1; 9 bases align to TRBD2. Germline CDR1 PRHDT, CDR2 FYEKMQ (reference sequence). With V trimmed by 5 bases and J by 2 bases, 4 bases remained unmatched. The CDR3 totals 15 residues. The CDR3 bases are TGTGCCAGCAGCGTCACTAGCGGGCCCTACAATGAGCAGTTCTTC. This gives the protein CASSVTSGPYNEQFF.

This clone was seen a single time. This specimen includes other DNA sequences encoding the same CDR3. This rearrangement joins TRBV6-5 to TRBJ2-7; D may be TRBD2 (5 bases). Trimming pared 6 bases from V and 1 base from J, leaving 10 bases between. This CDR3 contains 13 residues. Germline V gene lookup returns CDR1 MNHEY and CDR2 SVGAGI. In nucleotides, the CDR3 is TGTGCCAGCAGGGCGCCGGGGTCCTACGAGCAGTACTTC. Its translation is CASRAPGSYEQYF.

The chain combines TRBV3-1 (or the pseudogene TRBV3-2) with TRBJ1-1; D may be TRBD1 (5 bases). V was shortened by 0 bases and J by 5 bases, with 13 bases between the two germline ends. The CDR3 is 15 amino acids. In germline, CDR1 is LGHDT, CDR2 YNNKEL (reference sequence). CDR3: CASSQDSTRGTEAFF. The DNA of the CDR3 is TGTGCCAGCAGCCAAGATTCTACTAGGGGTACTGAAGCTTTCTTT.

This chain uses TRBV4-1 with TRBJ2-5; TRBD1 matches at 10 bases. The CDR3 extends over 16 amino acids. With 0 bases clipped from V and 4 bases from J, the junction kept 5 bases outside the gene matches. CDR1 is MGHRA and CDR2 is YSYEKL in the germline V gene. CDR3 in amino acids: CASSQDGTGASETQYF. CDR3 nucleotides: TGCGCCAGCAGCCAAGACGGGACAGGGGCGTCAGAGACCCAGTACTTC.